Sequencing of this T cell receptor beta chain was carried out in a study of PD-1 blockade in classical Hodgkin lymphoma. About the research overall: It was nivolumab at 3 mg/kg, given intravenously every 2 weeks, that patients received. Findings of the study overall: Significantly greater TCR diversity emerged by C4D1 in CD4+ cells but not CD8+ cells. Repertoire differences have undefined causes, possibly disease activity or prior therapy.

Concerning this clone: Its antigen is undetermined.

Time point in this sample: cycle 4 day 1 (C4D1), after more than five weeks of nivolumab. Autologous stem cell transplantation was followed by relapse in every patient, and brentuximab vedotin exposure varied. Magnetic negative selection was used to purify CD4+ T cells from thawed PBMCs. Patients' outcomes at their best amounted to complete response, partial response or progressive disease. The CDR3 has 16 residues. Deletions cut 3 bases from V and 3 bases from J, with 17 bases between. CDR1 and CDR2 from the germline V gene are MDHEN and SYDVKM. Using immunoSEQ multiplex PCR, the repertoire was profiled, and TCRdb retains in-frame clones only, with some absent. This sample has tens of thousands of clones; about 72% occur once, and the top ten carry 0.95% to 1.5%.

The material sequenced was CD4+ T cells from blood, taken before the fourth cycle of nivolumab. The rearrangement joins TRBV28 to TRBJ2-5; D possibly corresponds to TRBD2 (6 bases). The sequence was collected from a human donor with classical Hodgkin lymphoma. CDR3 protein: CASSFAGRGFEETQYF. In nucleotides, the CDR3 is TGTGCCAGCAGTTTTGCCGGCCGGGGGTTTGAAGAGACCCAGTACTTC.